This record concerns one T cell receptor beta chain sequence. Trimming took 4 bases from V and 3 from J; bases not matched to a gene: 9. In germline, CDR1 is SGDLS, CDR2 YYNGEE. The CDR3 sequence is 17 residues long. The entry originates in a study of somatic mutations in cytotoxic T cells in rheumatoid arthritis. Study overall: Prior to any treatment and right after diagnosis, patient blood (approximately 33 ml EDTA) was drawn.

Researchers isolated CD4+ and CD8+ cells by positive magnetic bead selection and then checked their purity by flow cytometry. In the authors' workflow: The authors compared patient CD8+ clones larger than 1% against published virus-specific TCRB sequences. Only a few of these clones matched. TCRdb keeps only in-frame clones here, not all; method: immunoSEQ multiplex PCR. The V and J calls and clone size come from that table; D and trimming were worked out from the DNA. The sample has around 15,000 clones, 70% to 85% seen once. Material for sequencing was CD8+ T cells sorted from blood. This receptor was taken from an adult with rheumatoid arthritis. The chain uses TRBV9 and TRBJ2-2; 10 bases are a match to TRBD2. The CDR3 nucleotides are TGTGCCAGCAGCTACCCAGCGGGGGGGGCCCACACCGGGGAGCTGTTTTTT. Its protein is CASSYPAGGAHTGELFF.